This is a list of T cell receptor beta chains from one sample in a study of a mutant IDH1 vaccine in newly diagnosed glioma. Assay used: immunoSEQ multiplex PCR; TCRdb lists only in-frame clones, some missing. The sample has about 64,000 clones; approximately 84% are singletons. These receptors have no identified antigens. Here the sequenced sample was PBMCs, taken from a glioma patient whose treatment included an IDH1 peptide vaccine. These receptors were taken from a woman in her 50s with glioma. CDR3s include the opening cysteine and the closing phenylalanine or tryptophan. The D gene is left open where the match is weak. Rows may omit the clone size; those that give it use once, few, many or a size class.

d_gene	j_gene	abundance	v_gene	CDR3aa	CDR3nt
.	TRBJ1-2	.	TRBV7-9	CASSHTPEGYGYTF	TGTGCCAGCAGTCACACTCCGGAAGGGTATGGCTACACCTTC
.	TRBJ2-5	.	TRBV28	CASSKGGQETQYF	TGTGCCAGCAGTAAAGGGGGTCAAGAGACCCAGTACTTC
.	TRBJ2-2	.	TRBV10-3	CAISVKGNTGELFF	TGTGCCATCAGTGTGAAAGGGAACACCGGGGAGCTGTTTTTT
TRBD1	TRBJ1-6	.	TRBV19	CASTTGQGVSPLHF	TGTGCCAGTACGACAGGACAGGGGGTTTCACCCCTCCACTTT
.	TRBJ2-7	.	TRBV5-6	CASSLARTSYEQYF	TGCGCCAGCAGCTTAGCCAGGACCTCCTACGAGCAGTACTTC
.	TRBJ1-5	few	TRBV2	CASSGLTGSNQPQHF	TGTGCCAGCAGTGGACTCACAGGGAGCAATCAGCCCCAGCATTTT
.	TRBJ1-2	few	TRBV18	CASSPVNGVGYGYTF	TGTGCCAGCTCACCGGTCAACGGGGTAGGCTATGGCTACACCTTC
.	TRBJ1-2	.	TRBV28	CASFFSPEGYTF	TGTGCCAGTTTTTTTTCCCCAGAGGGCTACACCTTC
TRBD2	TRBJ2-3	.	TRBV29-1	CSLRTSGGTDTQYF	TGCAGTCTTAGGACTAGCGGAGGCACAGATACGCAGTATTTT
.	TRBJ1-4	once	TRBV20-1	CSGRINEKLFF	TGCAGTGGACGGATTAATGAAAAACTGTTTTTT
.	TRBJ1-2	.	TRBV9	CASSYGASEGYTF	TGTGCCAGCAGCTATGGGGCATCGGAAGGCTACACCTTC
TRBD2	TRBJ2-2	.	TRBV5-4	CASSPPSGGRTGELFF	TGTGCCAGCAGCCCCCCAAGCGGGGGGAGGACCGGGGAGCTGTTTTTT
.	TRBJ1-4	.	TRBV7-9	CASSSVAETNEKLFF	TGTGCCAGCAGCTCGGTGGCAGAAACTAATGAAAAACTGTTTTTT
TRBD1	TRBJ1-1	.	TRBV4-2	CASSHAGQGDTEAFF	TGTGCCAGCAGCCATGCGGGACAGGGAGACACTGAAGCTTTCTTT
.	TRBJ1-5	few	TRBV19	CASSDNGGNQPQHF	TGTGCCAGTTCCGATAACGGGGGCAATCAGCCCCAGCATTTT
.	TRBJ1-5	.	TRBV5-1	CASSLSEGTNQPQHF	TGCGCCAGCAGCTTGTCGGAGGGGACGAATCAGCCCCAGCATTTT
.	TRBJ2-2	.	TRBV6-6	CASSYTSPDTGELFF	TGTGCCAGCAGTTACACGTCTCCGGACACCGGGGAGCTGTTTTTT
.	TRBJ2-5	.	TRBV6-4	CASSDTTGGQETQYF	TGTGCCAGCAGTGACACGACTGGGGGGCAAGAGACCCAGTACTTC
TRBD1	TRBJ1-2	.	TRBV19	CASRDQGAGPRGYGYTF	TGTGCCAGTAGAGACCAGGGGGCAGGGCCGAGGGGCTATGGCTACACCTTC
.	TRBJ2-5	once	TRBV5-1	CASSVGLQETQYF	TGCGCCAGCAGCGTGGGACTCCAAGAGACCCAGTACTTC
TRBD2	TRBJ2-3	.	TRBV10-1	CASSESPSGGADTQYF	TGCGCCAGCAGTGAGTCGCCTAGCGGGGGGGCAGATACGCAGTATTTT
.	TRBJ2-5	.	TRBV4-3	CASSQEEATASRETQYF	TGCGCCAGCAGCCAAGAAGAGGCCACGGCCAGTAGGGAGACCCAGTACTTC
TRBD2	TRBJ2-1	.	TRBV4-1	CASSQAKAGALIYEQFF	TGCGCCAGCAGCCAAGCTAAAGCGGGGGCTCTTATTTATGAGCAGTTCTTC
.	TRBJ1-2	once	TRBV5-1	CASSFFTGKNASPHGYTF	TGCGCCAGCAGCTTTTTTACAGGGAAAAACGCCTCGCCGCATGGCTACACCTTC
.	TRBJ2-4	.	TRBV5-1	CASSGGDKLAKNIQYF	TGCGCCAGCAGCGGGGGGGACAAGCTAGCCAAAAACATTCAGTACTTC
TRBD2	TRBJ2-3	once	TRBV5-1	CASANGRLSSTDTQYF	TGCGCCAGCGCTAACGGGAGGCTTTCTAGCACAGATACGCAGTATTTT
TRBD2	TRBJ2-4	.	TRBV19	CASSILSLAGATYQYF	TGTGCCAGTAGTATACTATCACTAGCGGGGGCAACGTATCAGTACTTC
.	TRBJ1-2	.	TRBV11-2	CASSLDQVGGGYTF	TGTGCCAGCAGCTTAGATCAAGTCGGGGGGGGCTACACCTTC
TRBD1	TRBJ1-2	.	TRBV30	CAWSRTGRGYTF	TGTGCCTGGAGTCGGACAGGGCGAGGCTACACCTTC
.	TRBJ2-7	once	TRBV9	CASSVGGGEQYF	TGTGCCAGCAGCGTAGGTGGTGGGGAGCAGTACTTC
.	TRBJ1-5	.	TRBV6-1	CASSEMVGNQPQHF	TGTGCCAGCAGTGAAATGGTGGGCAATCAGCCCCAGCATTTT
.	TRBJ1-5	.	TRBV7-8	CASSSGGIGNQPQHF	TGTGCCAGCAGCTCGGGGGGGATCGGCAATCAGCCCCAGCATTTT
.	TRBJ1-2	.	TRBV19	CASSIWAGVNYGYTF	TGTGCCAGTAGTATATGGGCAGGGGTTAACTATGGCTACACCTTC
TRBD1	TRBJ2-3	.	TRBV19	CASSRTGGPDTQYF	TGTGCCAGTAGTCGGACAGGGGGGCCCGATACGCAGTATTTT
.	TRBJ2-5	.	TRBV7-2	CASSPGLYPETQYF	TGTGCCAGCAGCCCTGGACTTTATCCAGAGACCCAGTACTTC
TRBD2	TRBJ2-1	.	TRBV9	CASSVAITGGLNEQFF	TGTGCCAGCAGCGTAGCTATCACGGGGGGGCTGAATGAGCAGTTCTTC
.	TRBJ1-5	.	TRBV6-5	CASSSSDRGNNQPQHF	TGTGCCAGCAGTTCATCGGACCGAGGGAACAATCAGCCCCAGCATTTT
.	TRBJ2-2	.	TRBV4-1	CASSQDLHSGELFF	TGCGCCAGCAGCCAAGATCTACATTCCGGGGAGCTGTTTTTT
TRBD2	TRBJ2-1	.	TRBV9	CASSEPERGAYNEQFF	TGTGCCAGCAGCGAGCCCGAGCGGGGGGCCTACAATGAGCAGTTCTTC
.	TRBJ1-2	.	TRBV25-1	CASSGGTAGYTF	TGTGCCAGCAGTGGCGGGACGGCTGGCTACACCTTC
.	TRBJ1-4	few	TRBV27	CASSLWAREKLFF	TGTGCCAGCAGTTTATGGGCCCGCGAAAAACTGTTTTTT
TRBD1	TRBJ2-3	.	TRBV5-4	CASSLGQGGTDTQYF	TGTGCCAGCAGCTTGGGACAGGGAGGCACAGATACGCAGTATTTT
.	TRBJ1-2	.	TRBV11-3	CASSFNNYGYTF	TGTGCCAGCAGCTTCAACAACTATGGCTACACCTTC
.	TRBJ2-7	.	TRBV18	CASSDSDYEQYF	TGTGCCAGCTCAGACTCTGACTACGAGCAGTACTTC
.	TRBJ2-7	.	TRBV9	CASSSDGYGGEQYF	TGTGCCAGCAGCTCGGACGGATACGGAGGCGAGCAGTACTTC
.	TRBJ2-7	.	TRBV27	CASSFQVSYEQYF	TGTGCCAGCAGTTTTCAGGTTTCCTACGAGCAGTACTTC
.	TRBJ1-1	.	TRBV11-2	CASSLREDTEAFF	TGTGCCAGCAGCTTGAGGGAGGACACTGAAGCTTTCTTT
TRBD1	TRBJ1-2	.	TRBV29-1	CSVDPDRGYYGYTF	TGCAGCGTTGACCCTGACAGGGGCTACTATGGCTACACCTTC
.	TRBJ2-3	.	TRBV25-1	CASRPGGSTAQYF	TGTGCCAGCAGACCCGGGGGAAGTACAGCGCAGTATTTT
.	TRBJ1-5	.	TRBV10-3	CAISESGQENQPQHF	TGTGCCATCAGTGAGAGTGGTCAGGAAAATCAGCCCCAGCATTTT